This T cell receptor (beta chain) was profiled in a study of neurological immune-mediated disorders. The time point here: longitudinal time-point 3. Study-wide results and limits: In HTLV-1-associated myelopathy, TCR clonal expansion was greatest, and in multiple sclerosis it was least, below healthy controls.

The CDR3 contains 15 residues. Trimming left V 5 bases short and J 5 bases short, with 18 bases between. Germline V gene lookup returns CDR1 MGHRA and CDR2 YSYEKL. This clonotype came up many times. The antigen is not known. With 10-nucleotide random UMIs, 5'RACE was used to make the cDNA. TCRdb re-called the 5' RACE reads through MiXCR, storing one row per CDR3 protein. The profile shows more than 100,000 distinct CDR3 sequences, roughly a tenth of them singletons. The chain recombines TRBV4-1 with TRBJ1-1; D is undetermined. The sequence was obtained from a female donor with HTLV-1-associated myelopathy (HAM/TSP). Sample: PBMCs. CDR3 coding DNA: TGCGCCAGCAGCAGGCCGCCGGGCCAAGGGACTGAAGCTTTCTTT. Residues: CASSRPPGQGTEAFF.